This record looks at one T cell receptor (beta chain) sequence and its context. The antigen is unknown. The data originate from a study of cytomegalovirus exposure and HLA in healthy donors. Study results and limitations: Later analysis associated a missense DCLRE1C variant with TCR beta V- and J-gene trimming. Later findings reportedly placed an Asian-associated ancestry cluster below the approximately 670-donor mean for N-insertions. Another analysis was done later, and it associated around 15,000 TCR beta sequences with HLA alleles at 0.05 false discovery rate.

This CDR3 has 16 amino acids. Germline CDR1 is LGHNA and CDR2 is YNFKEQ. Trimming left V 0 bases short and J 7 bases short, with 15 bases between. In the PCR, 60 Vbeta and 13 Jbeta primers were used. Sequencing used immunoSEQ multiplex PCR; TCRdb keeps in-frame clones, though not all of them. The data show about 88,000 clones, approximately 90% seen once. This chain links TRBV4-2 with TRBJ1-4; D is perhaps TRBD1 (6 bases). The clonotype comes from a young man in good health and CMV-seronegative. What was sequenced was PBMCs. In DNA form, the CDR3 reads TGTGCCAGCAGCCAAGATACAGGGATTATTGGTGAAAAACTGTTTTTT. Amino acid sequence: CASSQDTGIIGEKLFF.